This T cell receptor (beta chain) was profiled in a study of cytomegalovirus exposure and HLA in healthy donors. 13 Jbeta primers and 60 Vbeta primers were used for the PCR. Generated by immunoSEQ multiplex PCR, the TCRdb table keeps only in-frame clones and is missing some. The profile shows about 170,000 clones, around 80% of them singletons. The germline V gene has CDR1 SGDLS and CDR2 YYNGEE. The V and J ends lost 0 bases and 8 bases, in that order; junction bases with no gene match: 12. The CDR3 runs to 17 residues. The sequenced material came from PBMCs. The receptor comes from a woman between 45 and 65 years old in good health and CMV-seropositive. V usage is TRBV9 and J usage is TRBJ1-4; 8 bases are shared with TRBD1. CDR3 DNA: TGTGCCAGCAGCGTAGAGGTCACAGGGGGAGTAGACGAAAAACTGTTTTTT. Translation gives CASSVEVTGGVDEKLFF.